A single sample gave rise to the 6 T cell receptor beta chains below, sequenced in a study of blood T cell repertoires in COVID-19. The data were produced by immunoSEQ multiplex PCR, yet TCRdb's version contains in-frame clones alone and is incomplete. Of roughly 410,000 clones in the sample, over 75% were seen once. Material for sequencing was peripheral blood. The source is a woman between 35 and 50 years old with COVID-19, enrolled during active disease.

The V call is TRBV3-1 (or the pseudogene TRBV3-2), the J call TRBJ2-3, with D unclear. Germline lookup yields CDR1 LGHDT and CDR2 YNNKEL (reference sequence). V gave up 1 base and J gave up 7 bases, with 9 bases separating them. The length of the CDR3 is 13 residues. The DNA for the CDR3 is TGTGCCAGCAGCCAAGGGAGTGGCAATACGCAGTATTTT. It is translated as CASSQGSGNTQYF.

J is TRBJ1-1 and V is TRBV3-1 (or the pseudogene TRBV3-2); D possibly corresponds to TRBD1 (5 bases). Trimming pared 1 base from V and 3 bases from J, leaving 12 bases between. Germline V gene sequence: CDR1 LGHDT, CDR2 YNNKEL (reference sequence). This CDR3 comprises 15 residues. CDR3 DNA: TGTGCCAGCAGCCAAGTTTGGGGGGGGGACACTGAAGCTTTCTTT. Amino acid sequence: CASSQVWGGDTEAFF.

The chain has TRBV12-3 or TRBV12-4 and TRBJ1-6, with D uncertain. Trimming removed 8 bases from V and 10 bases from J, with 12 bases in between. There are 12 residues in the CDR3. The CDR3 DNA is TGTGCCAGCTGTTACCCGGGGTCACCCCTCCACTTT. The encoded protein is CASCYPGSPLHF.

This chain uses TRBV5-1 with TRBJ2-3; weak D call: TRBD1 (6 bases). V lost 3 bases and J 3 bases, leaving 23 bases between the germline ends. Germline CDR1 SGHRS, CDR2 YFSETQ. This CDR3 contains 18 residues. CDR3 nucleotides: TGCGCCAGCAGCTCCATTTTGACAGGCGGCAGGTGGACAGATACGCAGTATTTT. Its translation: CASSSILTGGRWTDTQYF.

In nucleotides, the CDR3 is TGTGCCAGCAGCCCTCGGGACAGGGTGGACACCGGGGAGCTGTTTTTT. The encoded protein is CASSPRDRVDTGELFF. The chain is built from TRBV4-2 and TRBJ2-2; 9 nucleotides align to TRBD1. V lost 4 bases to trimming and J lost 3 bases; unmatched junction nucleotides: 6. The CDR3 extends over 16 amino acids. Germline CDR1 and CDR2: LGHNA and YNFKEQ.

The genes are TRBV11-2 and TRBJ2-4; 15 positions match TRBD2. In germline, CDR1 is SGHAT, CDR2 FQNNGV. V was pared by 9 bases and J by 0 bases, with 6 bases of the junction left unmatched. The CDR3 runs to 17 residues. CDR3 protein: CASRGLAGGLAKNIQYF. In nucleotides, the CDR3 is TGTGCCAGTCGGGGACTAGCGGGGGGTCTAGCCAAAAACATTCAGTACTTC.